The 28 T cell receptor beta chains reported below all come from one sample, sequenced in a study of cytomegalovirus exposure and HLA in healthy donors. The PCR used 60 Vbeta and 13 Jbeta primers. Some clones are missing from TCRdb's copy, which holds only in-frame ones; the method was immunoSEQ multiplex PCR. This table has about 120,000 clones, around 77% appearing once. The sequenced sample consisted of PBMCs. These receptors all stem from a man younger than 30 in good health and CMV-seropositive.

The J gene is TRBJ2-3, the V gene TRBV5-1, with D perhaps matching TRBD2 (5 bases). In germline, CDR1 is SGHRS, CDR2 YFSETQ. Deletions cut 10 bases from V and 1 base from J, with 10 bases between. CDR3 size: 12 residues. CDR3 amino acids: CACQEGTDTQYF. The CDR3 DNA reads TGCGCCTGCCAGGAGGGCACAGATACGCAGTATTTT.

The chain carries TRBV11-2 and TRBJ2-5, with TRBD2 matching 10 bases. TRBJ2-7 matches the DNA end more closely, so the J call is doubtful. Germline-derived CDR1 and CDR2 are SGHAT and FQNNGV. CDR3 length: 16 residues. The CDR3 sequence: CASSGERGGAGSEQYF. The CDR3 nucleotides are TGTGCCAGCAGCGGAGAGCGGGGGGGCGCGGGTAGCGAGCAGTACTTC.

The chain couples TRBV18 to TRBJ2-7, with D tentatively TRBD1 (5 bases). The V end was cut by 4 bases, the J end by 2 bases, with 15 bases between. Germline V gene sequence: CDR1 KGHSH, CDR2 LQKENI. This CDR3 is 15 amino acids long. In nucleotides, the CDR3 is TGTGCCAGCTCACGGGGCCAGGGCCCACCCTACGAGCAGTACTTC. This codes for CASSRGQGPPYEQYF. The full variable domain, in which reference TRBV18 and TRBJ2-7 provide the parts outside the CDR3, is NAGVMQNPRHLVRRRGQEARLRCSPMKGHSHVYWYRQLPEEGLKFMVYLQKENIIDESGMPKERFSAEFPKEGPSILRIQQVVRGDSAAYFCASSRGQGPPYEQYFGPGTRLTVT.

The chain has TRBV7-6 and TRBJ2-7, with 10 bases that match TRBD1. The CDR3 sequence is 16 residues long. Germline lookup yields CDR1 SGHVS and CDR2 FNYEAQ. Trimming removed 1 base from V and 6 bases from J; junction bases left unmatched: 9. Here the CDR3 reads CASSLGEGTGAPEQYF. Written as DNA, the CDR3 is TGTGCCAGCAGCTTAGGTGAGGGGACAGGGGCTCCCGAGCAGTACTTC.

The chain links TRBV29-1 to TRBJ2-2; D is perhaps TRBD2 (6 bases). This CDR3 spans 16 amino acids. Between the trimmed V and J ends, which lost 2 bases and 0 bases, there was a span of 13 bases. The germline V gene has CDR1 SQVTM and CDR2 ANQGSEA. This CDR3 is CSVELYRETNTGELFF. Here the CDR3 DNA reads TGCAGCGTTGAATTGTACCGGGAGACGAACACCGGGGAGCTGTTTTTT.

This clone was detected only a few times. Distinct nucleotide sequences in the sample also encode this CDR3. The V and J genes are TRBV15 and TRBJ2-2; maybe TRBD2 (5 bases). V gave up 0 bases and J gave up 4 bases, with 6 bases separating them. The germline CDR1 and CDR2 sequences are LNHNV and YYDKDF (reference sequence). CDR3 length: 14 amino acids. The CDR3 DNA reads TGTGCCACCAGCAGAGATCGGGGCACCGGGGAGCTGTTTTTT. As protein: CATSRDRGTGELFF. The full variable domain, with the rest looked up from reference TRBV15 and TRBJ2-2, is DAMVIQNPRYQVTQFGKPVTLSCSQTLNHNVMYWYQQKSSQAPKLLFHYYDKDFNNEADTPDNFQSRRPNTSFCFLDIRSPGLGDTAMYLCATSRDRGTGELFFGEGSRLTVL.

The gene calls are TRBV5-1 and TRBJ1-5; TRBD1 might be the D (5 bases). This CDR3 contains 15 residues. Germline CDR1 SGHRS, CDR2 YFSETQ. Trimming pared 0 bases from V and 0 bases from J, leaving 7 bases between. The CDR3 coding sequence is TGCGCCAGCAGCTTGGAAGGGGATAGCAATCAGCCCCAGCATTTT. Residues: CASSLEGDSNQPQHF.

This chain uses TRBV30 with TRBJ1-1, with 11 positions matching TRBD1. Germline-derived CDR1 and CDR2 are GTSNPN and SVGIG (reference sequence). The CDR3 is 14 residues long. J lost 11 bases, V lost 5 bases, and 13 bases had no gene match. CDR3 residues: CAWAFRDRGTTAFF. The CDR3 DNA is TGTGCCTGGGCGTTCCGGGACAGGGGGACTACGGCTTTCTTT.

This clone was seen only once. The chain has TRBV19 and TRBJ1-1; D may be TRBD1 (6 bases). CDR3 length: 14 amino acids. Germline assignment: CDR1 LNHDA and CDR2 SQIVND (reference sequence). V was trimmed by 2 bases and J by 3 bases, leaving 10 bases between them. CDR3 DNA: TGTGCCAGTAGTATAACGGACAGTTACACTGAAGCTTTCTTT. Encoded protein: CASSITDSYTEAFF. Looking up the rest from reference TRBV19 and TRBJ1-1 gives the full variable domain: DGGITQSPKYLFRKEGQNVTLSCEQNLNHDAMYWYRQDPGQGLRLIYYSQIVNDFQKGDIAEGYSVSREKKESFPLTVTSAQKNPTAFYLCASSITDSYTEAFFGQGTRLTVV.

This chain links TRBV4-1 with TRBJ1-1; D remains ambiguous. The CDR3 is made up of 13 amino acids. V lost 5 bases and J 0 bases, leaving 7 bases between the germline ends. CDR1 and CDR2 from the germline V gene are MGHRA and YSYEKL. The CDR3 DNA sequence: TGCGCCAGCAGCAACCGGTTGAACACTGAAGCTTTCTTT. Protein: CASSNRLNTEAFF.

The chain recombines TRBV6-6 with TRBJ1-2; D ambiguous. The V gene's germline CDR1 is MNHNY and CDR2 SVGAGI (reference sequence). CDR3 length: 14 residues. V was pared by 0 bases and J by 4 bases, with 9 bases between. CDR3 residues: CASSYSSTVYGYTF. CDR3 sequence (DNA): TGTGCCAGCAGTTACTCGAGCACGGTCTATGGCTACACCTTC.

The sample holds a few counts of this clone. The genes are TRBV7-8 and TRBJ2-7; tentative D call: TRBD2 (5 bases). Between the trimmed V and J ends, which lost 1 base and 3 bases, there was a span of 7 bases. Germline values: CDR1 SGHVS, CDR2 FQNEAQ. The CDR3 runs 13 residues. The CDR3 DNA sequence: TGTGCCAGCAGCTTAGACCGGGGCTACGAGCAGTACTTC. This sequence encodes CASSLDRGYEQYF.

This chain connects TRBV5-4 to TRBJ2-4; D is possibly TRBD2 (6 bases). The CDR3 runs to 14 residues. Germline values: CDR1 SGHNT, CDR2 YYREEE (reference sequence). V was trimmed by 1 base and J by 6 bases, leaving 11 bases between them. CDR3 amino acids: CASSLPGDLNIQYF. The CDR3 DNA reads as TGTGCCAGCAGCTTGCCGGGGGATCTAAACATTCAGTACTTC.

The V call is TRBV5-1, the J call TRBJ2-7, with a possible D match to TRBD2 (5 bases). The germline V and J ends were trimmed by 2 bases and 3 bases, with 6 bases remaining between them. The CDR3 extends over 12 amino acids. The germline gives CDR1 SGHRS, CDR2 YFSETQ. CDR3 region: CASSFAGYEQYF. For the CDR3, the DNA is TGCGCCAGCAGCTTCGCGGGCTACGAGCAGTACTTC.

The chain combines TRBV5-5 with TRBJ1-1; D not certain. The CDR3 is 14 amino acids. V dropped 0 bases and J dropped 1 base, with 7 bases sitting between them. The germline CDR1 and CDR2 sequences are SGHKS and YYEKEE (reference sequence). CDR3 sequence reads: CASSLATENTEAFF. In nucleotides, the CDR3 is TGTGCCAGCAGCTTGGCCACAGAGAACACTGAAGCTTTCTTT.

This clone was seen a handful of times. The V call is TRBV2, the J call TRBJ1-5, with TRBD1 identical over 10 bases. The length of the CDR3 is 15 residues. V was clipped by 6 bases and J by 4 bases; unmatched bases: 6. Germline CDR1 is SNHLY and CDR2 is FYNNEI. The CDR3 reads CASRLGQGRNQPQHF. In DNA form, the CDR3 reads TGTGCCAGCAGATTGGGACAGGGGCGTAATCAGCCCCAGCATTTT.

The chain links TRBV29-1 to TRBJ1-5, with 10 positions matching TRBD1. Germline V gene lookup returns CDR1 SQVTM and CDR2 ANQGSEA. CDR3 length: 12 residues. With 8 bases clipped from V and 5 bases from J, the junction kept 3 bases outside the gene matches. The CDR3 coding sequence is TGCAGCCTCGGGACAGGGGATCAGCCCCAGCATTTT. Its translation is CSLGTGDQPQHF.

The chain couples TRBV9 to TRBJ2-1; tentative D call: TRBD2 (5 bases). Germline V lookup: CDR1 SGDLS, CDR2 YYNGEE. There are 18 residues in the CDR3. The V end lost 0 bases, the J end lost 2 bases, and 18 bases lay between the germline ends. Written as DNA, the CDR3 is TGTGCCAGCAGCGTAGGGTTAGTAATCAGCGGCCCCTACAATGAGCAGTTCTTC. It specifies CASSVGLVISGPYNEQFF.

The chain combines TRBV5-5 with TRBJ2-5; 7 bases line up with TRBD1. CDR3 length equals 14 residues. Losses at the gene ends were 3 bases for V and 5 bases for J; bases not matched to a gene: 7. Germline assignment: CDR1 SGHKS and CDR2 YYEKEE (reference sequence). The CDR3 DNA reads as TGTGCCAGCAGCTGGGGCACAGGGGACGAGACCCAGTACTTC. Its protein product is CASSWGTGDETQYF.

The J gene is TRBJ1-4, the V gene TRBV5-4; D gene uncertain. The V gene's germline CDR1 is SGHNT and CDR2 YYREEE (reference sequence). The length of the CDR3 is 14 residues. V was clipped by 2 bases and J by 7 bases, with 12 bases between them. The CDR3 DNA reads TGTGCCAGCAGCTTAGACACGAAGGCTGAAAAACTGTTTTTT. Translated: CASSLDTKAEKLFF.

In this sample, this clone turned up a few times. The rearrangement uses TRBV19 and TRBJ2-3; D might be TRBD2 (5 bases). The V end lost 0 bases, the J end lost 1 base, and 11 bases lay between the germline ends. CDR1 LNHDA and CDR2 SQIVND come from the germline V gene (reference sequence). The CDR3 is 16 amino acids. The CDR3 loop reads CASSIEEGAGTDTQYF. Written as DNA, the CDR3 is TGTGCCAGTAGTATAGAAGAGGGCGCGGGCACAGATACGCAGTATTTT.

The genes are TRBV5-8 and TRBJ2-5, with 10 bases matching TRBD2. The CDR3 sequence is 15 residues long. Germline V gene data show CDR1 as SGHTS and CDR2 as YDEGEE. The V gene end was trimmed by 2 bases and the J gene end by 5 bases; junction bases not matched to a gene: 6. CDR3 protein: CASSLLSGGAETQYF. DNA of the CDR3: TGTGCCAGCAGCTTACTAAGCGGGGGGGCGGAGACCCAGTACTTC.

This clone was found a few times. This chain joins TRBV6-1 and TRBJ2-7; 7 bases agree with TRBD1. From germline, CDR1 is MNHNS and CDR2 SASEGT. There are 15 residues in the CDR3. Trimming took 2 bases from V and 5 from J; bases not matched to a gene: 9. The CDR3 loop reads CASSELRGFRHEQYF. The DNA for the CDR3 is TGTGCCAGCAGTGAACTCAGGGGGTTTCGTCACGAGCAGTACTTC.

The CDR3 DNA reads TGTGCCAGCAGCACACGACAGGATTCACCCCTCCACTTT. Translation gives CASSTRQDSPLHF. This rearrangement joins TRBV7-2 to TRBJ1-6; maybe TRBD1 (6 bases). Looked up from germline, CDR1 is SGHTA and CDR2 is FQGNSA. The CDR3 contains 13 residues. Trimming shortened V by 5 bases and J by 8 bases, and 10 bases separated the two germline ends. Full variable domain (rest looked up from reference TRBV7-2 and TRBJ1-6): GAGVSQSPSNKVTEKGKDVELRCDPISGHTALYWYRQSLGQGLEFLIYFQGNSAPDKSGLPSDRFSAERTGGSVSTLTIQRTQQEDSAVYLCASSTRQDSPLHFGNGTRLTVT.

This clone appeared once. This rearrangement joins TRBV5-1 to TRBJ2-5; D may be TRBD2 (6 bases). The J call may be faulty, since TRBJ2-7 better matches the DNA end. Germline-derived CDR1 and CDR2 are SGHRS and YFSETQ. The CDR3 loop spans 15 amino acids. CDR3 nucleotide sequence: TGCGCCAGCAGCTTGGGGGGGGTAACCGACTACGAGCAGTACTTC. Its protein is CASSLGGVTDYEQYF.

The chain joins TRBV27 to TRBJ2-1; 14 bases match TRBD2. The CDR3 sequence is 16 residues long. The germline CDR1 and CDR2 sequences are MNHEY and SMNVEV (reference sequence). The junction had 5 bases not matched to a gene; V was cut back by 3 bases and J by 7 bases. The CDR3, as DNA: TGTGCCAGCAGTTTTACGACTAGCGGGGGGGGTAATGAGCAGTTCTTC. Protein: CASSFTTSGGGNEQFF.

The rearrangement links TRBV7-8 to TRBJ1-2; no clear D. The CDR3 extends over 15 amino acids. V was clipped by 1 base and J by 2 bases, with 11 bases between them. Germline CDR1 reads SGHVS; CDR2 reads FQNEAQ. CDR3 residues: CASSLVDIGNYGYTF. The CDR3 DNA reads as TGTGCCAGCAGCTTAGTCGATATCGGGAACTATGGCTACACCTTC.

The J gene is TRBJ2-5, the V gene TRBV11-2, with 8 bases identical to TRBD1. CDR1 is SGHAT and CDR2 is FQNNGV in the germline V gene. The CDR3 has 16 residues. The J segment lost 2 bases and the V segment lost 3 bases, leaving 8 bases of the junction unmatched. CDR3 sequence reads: CASSLGTGPTQETQYF. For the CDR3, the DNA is TGTGCCAGCAGCTTGGGGACAGGACCTACACAAGAGACCCAGTACTTC.